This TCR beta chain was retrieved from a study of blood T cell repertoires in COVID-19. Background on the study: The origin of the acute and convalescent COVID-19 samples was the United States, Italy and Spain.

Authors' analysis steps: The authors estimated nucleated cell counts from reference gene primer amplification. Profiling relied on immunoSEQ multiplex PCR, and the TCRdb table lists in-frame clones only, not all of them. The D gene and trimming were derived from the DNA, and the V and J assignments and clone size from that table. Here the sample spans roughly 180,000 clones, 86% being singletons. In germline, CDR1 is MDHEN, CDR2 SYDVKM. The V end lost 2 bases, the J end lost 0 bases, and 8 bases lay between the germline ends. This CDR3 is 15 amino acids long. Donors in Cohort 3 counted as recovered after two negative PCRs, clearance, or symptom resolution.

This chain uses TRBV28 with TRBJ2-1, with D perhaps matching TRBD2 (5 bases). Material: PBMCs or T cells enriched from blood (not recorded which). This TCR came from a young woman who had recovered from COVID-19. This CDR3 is CASSLGLRSYNEQFF. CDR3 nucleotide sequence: TGTGCCAGCAGTTTAGGACTTCGCTCCTACAATGAGCAGTTCTTC.